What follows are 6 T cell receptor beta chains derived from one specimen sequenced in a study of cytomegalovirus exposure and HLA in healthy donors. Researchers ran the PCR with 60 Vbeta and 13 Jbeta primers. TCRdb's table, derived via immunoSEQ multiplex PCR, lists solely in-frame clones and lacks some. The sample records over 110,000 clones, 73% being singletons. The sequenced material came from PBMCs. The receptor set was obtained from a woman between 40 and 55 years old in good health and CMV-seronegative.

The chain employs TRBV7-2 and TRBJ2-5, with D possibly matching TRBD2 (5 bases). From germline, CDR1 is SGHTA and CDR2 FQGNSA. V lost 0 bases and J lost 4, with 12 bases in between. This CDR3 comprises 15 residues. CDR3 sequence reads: CASSLAGNKGETQYF. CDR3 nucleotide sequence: TGTGCCAGCAGCTTAGCCGGGAACAAAGGAGAGACCCAGTACTTC. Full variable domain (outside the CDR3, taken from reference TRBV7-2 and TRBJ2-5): GAGVSQSPSNKVTEKGKDVELRCDPISGHTALYWYRQSLGQGLEFLIYFQGNSAPDKSGLPSDRFSAERTGGSVSTLTIQRTQQEDSAVYLCASSLAGNKGETQYFGPGTRLLVL.

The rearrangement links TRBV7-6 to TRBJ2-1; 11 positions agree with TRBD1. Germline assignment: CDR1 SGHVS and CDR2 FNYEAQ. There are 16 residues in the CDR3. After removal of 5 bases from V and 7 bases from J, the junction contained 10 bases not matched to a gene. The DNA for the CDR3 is TGTGCCAGCAGCGCCGGGGGGACAGGGGGATGGAATGAGCAGTTCTTC. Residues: CASSAGGTGGWNEQFF.

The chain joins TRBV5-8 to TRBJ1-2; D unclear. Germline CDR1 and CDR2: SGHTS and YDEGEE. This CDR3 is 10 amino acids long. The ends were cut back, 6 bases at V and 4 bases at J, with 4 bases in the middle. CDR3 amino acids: CASTLYGYTF. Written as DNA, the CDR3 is TGTGCCAGCACCCTCTATGGCTACACCTTC. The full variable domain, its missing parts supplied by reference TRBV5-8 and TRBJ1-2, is EAGVTQSPTHLIKTRGQQATLRCSPISGHTSVYWYQQALGLGLQFLLWYDEGEERNRGNFPPRFSGRQFPNYSSELNVNALELEDSALYLCASTLYGYTFGSGTRLTVV.

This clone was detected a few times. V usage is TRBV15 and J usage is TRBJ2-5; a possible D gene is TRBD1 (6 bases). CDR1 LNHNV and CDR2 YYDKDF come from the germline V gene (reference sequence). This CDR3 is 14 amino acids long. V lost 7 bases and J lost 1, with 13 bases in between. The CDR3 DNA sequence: TGTGCCACCACGACAGGATCATTCCAAGAGACCCAGTACTTC. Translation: CATTTGSFQETQYF.

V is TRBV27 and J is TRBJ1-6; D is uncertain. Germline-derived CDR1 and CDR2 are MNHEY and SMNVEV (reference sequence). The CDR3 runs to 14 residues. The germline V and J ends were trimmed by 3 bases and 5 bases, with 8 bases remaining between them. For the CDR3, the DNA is TGTGCCAGCAGTTTGAAAGGAGATAATTCACCCCTCCACTTT. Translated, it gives CASSLKGDNSPLHF.

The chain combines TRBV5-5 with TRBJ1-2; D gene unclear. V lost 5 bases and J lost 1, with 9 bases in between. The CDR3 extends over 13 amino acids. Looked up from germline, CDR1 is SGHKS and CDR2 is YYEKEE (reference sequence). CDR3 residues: CASSYGSNYGYTF. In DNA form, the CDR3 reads TGTGCCAGCAGTTACGGGAGTAACTATGGCTACACCTTC. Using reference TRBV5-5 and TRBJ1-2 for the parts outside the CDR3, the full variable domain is DAGVTQSPTHLIKTRGQQVTLRCSPISGHKSVSWYQQVLGQGPQFIFQYYEKEERGRGNFPDRFSARQFPNYSSELNVNALLLGDSALYLCASSYGSNYGYTFGSGTRLTVV.